What follows are 29 T cell receptor beta chains derived from one specimen sequenced in a study of blood T cells in healthy people across ages (dated by TCRdb to the mid-2010s). The library was produced with 5' RACE. The data were produced on an Illumina HiSeq 2500. A second PCR of roughly 6 to 11 cycles was performed with a sample-barcoded 5' primer and a J-beta primer mix. The raw public data were reprocessed by TCRdb itself: fastp quality trimming at Q25, MiXCR clonotype calling, in-frame beta chains only. Identical CDR3 proteins give one entry, which carries the most common genes and DNA. The sample has 600,000 to 850,000 distinct CDR3 sequences on record, roughly 47% of them singletons. Around a fifth of the sample comes from the top ten. The sample consisted of blood. The receptor set was obtained from a woman aged 60-70 years in good health.

The chain employs TRBV5-1 and TRBJ1-4; D gene unclear. The V end was cut by 0 bases, the J end by 6 bases, with 9 bases between. This CDR3 has 14 residues. CDR1 is SGHRS, CDR2 YFSETQ, per germline. DNA for the CDR3: TGCGCCAGCAGCTTGGCGGGGATCGATGAAAAACTGTTTTTT. Translated, it gives CASSLAGIDEKLFF.

The chain uses TRBV3-1 and TRBJ1-2; perhaps TRBD1 as D (5 bases). CDR1 and CDR2 (germline): LGHDT, YNNKEL (reference sequence). Trimming took off 2 bases at V and 0 bases at J, with 13 bases between the two ends. This CDR3 is built from 16 residues. The CDR3 protein is CASSQSTAAANYGYTF. CDR3 sequence (DNA): TGTGCCAGCAGCCAATCGACAGCCGCCGCTAACTATGGCTACACCTTC.

This clonotype was picked up a small number of times. The chain carries TRBV3-1 and TRBJ2-1; 12 bases align to TRBD2. The CDR3 is made up of 17 amino acids. Per germline, CDR1 LGHDT and CDR2 YNNKEL (reference sequence). Trimming cost V 1 base and J 5 bases; bases outside gene matches: 6. DNA of the CDR3: TGTGCCAGCAGCCAAGGTCCTAGCGGGGGGGCCGACAATGAGCAGTTCTTC. Residues: CASSQGPSGGADNEQFF.

The chain joins TRBV6-1 to TRBJ1-2; D call uncertain. V gave up 3 bases and J gave up 1 base, with 6 bases separating them. Germline CDR1 MNHNS, CDR2 SASEGT. CDR3 length: 13 amino acids. The CDR3 sequence is CASSETDNYGYTF. CDR3 coding DNA: TGTGCCAGCAGTGAGACTGATAACTATGGCTACACCTTC.

This clonotype was observed many times. The genes are TRBV6-1 and TRBJ2-5, with TRBD2 as a possible D gene (5 bases). From germline, CDR1 is MNHNS and CDR2 SASEGT. Between the trimmed V and J ends, which lost 7 bases and 1 base, there was a span of 13 bases. The CDR3 spans 14 residues. The chain's CDR3 is CASMRAGAQETQYF. Written as DNA, the CDR3 is TGTGCCAGCATGCGGGCAGGAGCCCAAGAGACCCAGTACTTC.

The chain couples TRBV6-5 to TRBJ1-1; D unresolved. V was trimmed by 6 bases and J by 3 bases, leaving 8 bases between them. This CDR3 has 12 residues. The V gene's germline CDR1 is MNHEY and CDR2 SVGAGI. The CDR3: CASRETDTEAFF. CDR3 in DNA: TGTGCCAGCAGAGAAACAGACACTGAAGCTTTCTTT.

In its sample, this clonotype was seen a few times. This chain uses TRBV23-1 with TRBJ2-7, with D perhaps assigned TRBD1 or TRBD2 (5 bases each). Being an ORF, TRBV23-1 has a function that is uncertain. The CDR3 sequence is 18 residues long. Trimming cost V 4 bases and J 2 bases, with 24 bases left between them. As DNA, the CDR3 is TGCGCCAGCAGTCGGGGGACGACCCTCCTAATCGGCACCTACGAGCAGTACTTC. Translation gives CASSRGTTLLIGTYEQYF.

This clonotype was seen once. The rearrangement uses TRBV28 and TRBJ2-7; D is unresolved. Per the germline V gene, CDR1 is MDHEN and CDR2 is SYDVKM. V was trimmed by 5 bases and J by 1 base, leaving 12 bases between them. The CDR3 runs 14 residues. CDR3 nucleotides: TGTGCCAGCAGTGTTGGACCGGTTTCCTACGAGCAGTACTTC. Translation gives CASSVGPVSYEQYF.

The chain employs TRBV20-1 and TRBJ1-5, with D hard to call. The ends were cut back, 7 bases at V and 4 bases at J, with 14 bases in the middle. Germline V gives CDR1 DFQATT, CDR2 SNEGSKA (reference sequence). The CDR3 is made up of 13 amino acids. CDR3 amino acids: CSVTQNVNQPQHF. The CDR3 DNA sequence: TGCAGTGTAACACAGAACGTAAATCAGCCCCAGCATTTT.

This clonotype turned up a few times. A much larger clone lies a single base off, so this may be a read error. The rearrangement joins TRBV10-3 to TRBJ2-5; TRBD2 matches 12 bases. CDR3 length: 17 residues. CDR1 is ENHRY, CDR2 SYGVKD, per germline. Trimming at V came to 3 bases and at J to 11 bases, leaving 16 bases not matched to a gene. The CDR3 reads CAISDSSGRAGTNEQYF. The CDR3 DNA reads as TGTGCCATCAGTGATTCTAGCGGGAGGGCCGGGACGAATGAGCAGTACTTC.

This clonotype was observed a handful of times. The chain uses TRBV7-2 and TRBJ1-5; tentatively, D is TRBD1 (6 bases). This CDR3 is built from 15 residues. Germline CDR1 and CDR2: SGHTA and FQGNSA. V was pared by 4 bases and J by 7 bases, with 17 bases between. The CDR3 DNA reads TGTGCCAGCAGCTCTTCTACAGGGTTTTCACAGCCCCAGCATTTT. This translates into CASSSSTGFSQPQHF.

As concerns this clonotype: One end of the junction does not line up with germline, which may come from a read error. The chain employs TRBV9 and TRBJ2-5; D uncertain. CDR3 length: 14 residues. Germline V CDR1 and CDR2: SGDLS, YYNGEE. CDR3 in amino acids: CASGVNWGQETQYF. CDR3 DNA: TGTGCCAGCGGCGTAAACTGGGGACAAGAGACCCAGTACTTC.

The chain recombines TRBV7-9 with TRBJ1-5; no clear D gene. The V end lost 1 base, the J end lost 4 bases, and 11 bases lay between the germline ends. Germline CDR1 and CDR2: SEHNR and FQNEAQ (reference sequence). This CDR3 is 15 amino acids long. DNA of the CDR3: TGTGCCAGCAGCTTAGAAGCGACGGTTAATCAGCCCCAGCATTTT. Translating gives CASSLEATVNQPQHF. The full variable domain, its missing parts supplied by reference TRBV7-9 and TRBJ1-5, is DTGVSQNPRHKITKRGQNVTFRCDPISEHNRLYWYRQTLGQGPEFLTYFQNEAQLEKSRLLSDRFSAERPKGSFSTLEIQRTEQGDSAMYLCASSLEATVNQPQHFGDGTRLSIL.

The chain joins TRBV5-1 to TRBJ2-5, with 9 positions matching TRBD2. V trimming: 4 bases; J trimming: 2 bases; junction bases outside the gene matches: 12. The germline CDR1 and CDR2 sequences are SGHRS and YFSETQ. This CDR3 is built from 17 residues. CDR3 DNA: TGCGCCAGCAGCATATTTAGCGGGAGTAGGGGGCAAGAGACCCAGTACTTC. It translates to CASSIFSGSRGQETQYF.

V is TRBV7-3 and J is TRBJ1-4; possible D gene TRBD1, 5 bases. The CDR3 has 15 amino acids. Deletions cut 5 bases from V and 8 bases from J, with 18 bases between. Germline assignment: CDR1 SGHTA and CDR2 FQGTGA. CDR3: CASSRNRRGTEKLFF. As DNA, the CDR3 is TGTGCCAGCAGCAGAAACAGAAGGGGAACAGAAAAACTGTTTTTT.

This clonotype appeared many times. The gene calls are TRBV5-5 and TRBJ2-1; 8 bases agree with TRBD2. The V gene end was trimmed by 5 bases and the J gene end by 1 base; junction bases not matched to a gene: 8. Germline CDR1 and CDR2: SGHKS and YYEKEE (reference sequence). The CDR3 has 16 residues. The DNA of the CDR3 is TGTGCCAGCAGGTCGGGAGGGGTGTGGTCCTACAATGAGCAGTTCTTC. This sequence encodes CASRSGGVWSYNEQFF.

The V gene is TRBV28, the J gene TRBJ1-5; 7 bases map to TRBD1. This CDR3 contains 14 residues. V dropped 3 bases and J dropped 7; count of bases not matched to a gene: 6. Germline loops: CDR1 MDHEN, CDR2 SYDVKM. The CDR3 DNA follows: TGTGCCAGCAGTTTCGACAGGGAGGGACAGCCCCAGCATTTT. Its protein is CASSFDREGQPQHF.

This clonotype was picked up a small number of times. The rearrangement links TRBV27 to TRBJ2-7, with TRBD1 matching 7 bases. In germline, CDR1 is MNHEY, CDR2 SMNVEV (reference sequence). The CDR3 spans 16 residues. The V gene end was trimmed by 3 bases and the J gene end by 3 bases; junction bases not matched to a gene: 11. The CDR3 loop is CASSLDRLSLVYEQYF. CDR3 nucleotides: TGTGCCAGCAGTTTGGACAGGCTGTCCCTTGTCTACGAGCAGTACTTC.

This clonotype occurred once. J is TRBJ2-7 and V is TRBV6-6; D gene unclear. Trimming stripped 1 base from V and 0 bases from J, with 16 bases between. CDR3 length: 17 amino acids. CDR1 and CDR2 from the germline V gene are MNHNY and SVGAGI (reference sequence). CDR3 residues: CASSYLLDNIVSYEQYF. CDR3 sequence (DNA): TGTGCCAGCAGTTACTTGCTCGATAACATCGTCTCCTACGAGCAGTACTTC.

About this clonotype: A much larger clone sits a single nucleotide away, making a read error possible. This rearrangement joins TRBV5-1 to TRBJ1-2; D gene ambiguous. Germline-derived CDR1 and CDR2 are SGHRS and YFSETQ. CDR3 length: 12 amino acids. The CDR3 reads CASSPTEYGHTF. The CDR3 DNA reads as TGCGCCAGCAGCCCGACGGAGTATGGCCACACCTTC.

This CDR3 is CASSVEGLAGGPSETQYF. The CDR3 DNA is TGTGCCAGCAGCGTAGAGGGACTAGCGGGAGGGCCTTCAGAGACCCAGTACTTC. This sequence joins TRBV9 and TRBJ2-5; 16 positions agree with TRBD2. The trim removed 0 bases at V and 4 bases at J, leaving 6 bases unmatched. The CDR3 has 18 residues. Germline V gives CDR1 SGDLS, CDR2 YYNGEE.

V and J are TRBV7-2 and TRBJ2-3; D not resolved. V gave up 4 bases and J gave up 1 base, with 12 bases separating them. The germline CDR1 and CDR2 sequences are SGHTA and FQGNSA. The CDR3 runs 15 residues. CDR3 sequence (DNA): TGTGCCAGCAGCTCAGCGTTTAGAGGCACAGATACGCAGTATTTT. This translates into CASSSAFRGTDTQYF.

The sample holds a few counts of this clonotype. The rearrangement joins TRBV10-3 to TRBJ2-3; 7 bases are shared with TRBD1. V shed 11 bases and J 4 bases; nucleotides not matched to a gene: 6. The CDR3 covers 12 residues. Per germline, CDR1 ENHRY and CDR2 SYGVKD. The CDR3 nucleotides read TGTGCCGCCCAGGGGGTAGCAGATACGCAGTATTTT. This encodes CAAQGVADTQYF.

This clonotype was counted only a few times. The rearrangement joins TRBV7-2 to TRBJ1-4, with 10 bases identical to TRBD1. J lost 6 bases, V lost 5 bases, and 6 bases had no gene match. This CDR3 is built from 15 residues. The germline V gene has CDR1 SGHTA and CDR2 FQGNSA. The CDR3 is CASSPDRGRYEKLFF. The DNA for the CDR3 is TGTGCCAGCAGCCCAGACAGGGGGCGATATGAAAAACTGTTTTTT.

The chain recombines TRBV6-1 with TRBJ2-7; D possibly matches TRBD1 or TRBD2 (7 bases each). Trimming took 4 bases from V and 0 from J, leaving 13 bases between them. The CDR3 has 15 residues. CDR1 MNHNS and CDR2 SASEGT come from the germline V gene. The CDR3 sequence is CASSGQGGYSYEQYF. The DNA for the CDR3 is TGTGCCAGCAGTGGTCAGGGGGGGTACTCCTACGAGCAGTACTTC.

V gene TRBV4-1 combines with J gene TRBJ1-1; D possibly corresponds to TRBD1 (6 bases). The CDR3 totals 16 residues. Germline-derived CDR1 and CDR2 are MGHRA and YSYEKL. The V end lost 0 bases, the J end lost 1 base, and 12 bases lay between the germline ends. The CDR3 coding sequence is TGCGCCAGCAGCCAAGACACCGGGACATCGAACACTGAAGCTTTCTTT. Its translation: CASSQDTGTSNTEAFF.

The chain couples TRBV5-6 to TRBJ2-5; TRBD2 might be the D (6 bases). V was pared by 5 bases and J by 4 bases, with 18 bases between. The germline V gene has CDR1 SGHDT and CDR2 YYEEEE. The CDR3 loop spans 15 amino acids. CDR3 DNA sequence: TGTGCCAGCAGGGCGAGCGGGCAATGGGGAGAGACCCAGTACTTC. Its protein is CASRASGQWGETQYF.

This clonotype was counted at least ten times. V usage is TRBV5-6 and J usage is TRBJ2-7, with no clear D. Germline CDR1 reads SGHDT; CDR2 reads YYEEEE. The V end lost 4 bases, the J end lost 0 bases, and 11 bases lay between the germline ends. The CDR3 length is 14 residues. The CDR3 spells CASSPYKNSYEQYF. The CDR3 region has the DNA TGTGCCAGCAGCCCTTACAAGAACTCCTACGAGCAGTACTTC.

For this clonotype: This may be a read error, as it is one base from a much larger clone. The J gene is TRBJ2-3, the V gene TRBV29-1; D ambiguous. From germline, CDR1 is SQVTM and CDR2 ANQGSEA. V lost 7 bases to trimming and J lost 2 bases, with 10 bases between them. This CDR3 is built from 12 residues. The CDR3 sequence: CSARGFTDTQYF. CDR3 in DNA: TGCAGCGCTCGCGGATTCACAGATACGCAGTATTTT.